This T cell receptor (beta chain) was sequenced for a study of radiation and T cells in renal cell carcinoma. Findings and caveats of the study: Compared with controls, irradiated tumors showed greater TCR clonality. Irradiated tumors held more dominant CDR3 motifs than control tumors. Intratumoral heterogeneity was not captured in these 0.95 to 1 g regions.

Measured with immunoSEQ multiplex PCR; TCRdb has only the in-frame clones, and not every one. Among some 20,000 clones, roughly three fifths were seen once, and the ten largest hold roughly a third. A word on this clone: Its target is unknown.

Germline values: CDR1 SGHTA, CDR2 FQGNSA. The CDR3 loop spans 13 amino acids. V was cut by 5 bases and J by 3 bases, with 9 bases left in between. The treatment denotes: treatment-naive control, cytoreductive nephrectomy. Control samples are tumors resected by cytoreductive nephrectomy without prior radiation. The sequence came from a man aged 45 to 65 with renal cell carcinoma. Sequencing used tumor tissue, obtained from a patient whose treatment was nephrectomy without radiotherapy. The V call is TRBV7-2, the J call TRBJ2-3; D possibly corresponds to TRBD1 (6 bases). The CDR3 coding sequence is TGTGCCAGCAGCCAGGACAGAACAGATACGCAGTATTTT. It specifies CASSQDRTDTQYF.